The present T cell receptor beta chain was sequenced within a study of CD8+CD57+ T cells in acquired aplastic anemia. Study-level results: Patients and controls shared twenty-nine CD8+ CDR3 sequences, which appeared highly expressed in patients and within their immunodominant clones. Simpson's diversity of CD8+ cells was not significantly different in patients compared with controls.

For sequencing, patients were chosen who had shown expansion of CD8+CD57+ cells by flow cytometry. Details on this clonotype: The antigen is unknown.

Using genomic DNA as the template, TCR beta VDJ and CDR3 profiling was carried out. Each CDR3 protein is one row after TCRdb ran MiXCR on the reads. Of more than 150,000 distinct CDR3 sequences listed, about 44% are singletons. Per the germline V gene, CDR1 is ENHRY and CDR2 is SYGVKD. Between the trimmed V and J ends, which lost 0 bases and 5 bases, there was a span of 5 bases. The CDR3 has 13 amino acids. This chain uses TRBV10-3 with TRBJ1-5; D is undetermined. This TCR came from a human donor with aplastic anemia. The sequenced sample was sorted CD4+, CD8+, or CD8+CD57+ T cells (not recorded which) from PBMCs. CDR3 sequence (DNA): TGTGCCATCAGTGAGTCTACGGATCAGCCCCAGCATTTT. Protein: CAISESTDQPQHF.